Presented here are 28 T cell receptor beta chains from one specimen sequenced in a study of cytomegalovirus exposure and HLA in healthy donors. The table came from immunoSEQ multiplex PCR; TCRdb's copy has only in-frame clones and leaves some out. The repertoire consists of about 170,000 clones, with approximately 87% occurring once and the leading ten covering roughly 5.8%. The sequencing input was PBMCs. All receptors come from a woman in her twenties or thirties in good health and CMV-seronegative.

This clone was found a few times. The V gene is TRBV9, the J gene TRBJ1-6; D unresolved. CDR1 and CDR2 (germline): SGDLS, YYNGEE. The germline V and J ends were trimmed by 3 bases and 7 bases, with 14 bases remaining between them. This CDR3 spans 15 amino acids. The chain's CDR3 is CASSAEQWENSPLHF. CDR3 nucleotides: TGTGCCAGCAGCGCGGAACAGTGGGAAAATTCACCCCTCCACTTT. The whole variable domain, remainder taken from reference TRBV9 and TRBJ1-6, is DSGVTQTPKHLITATGQRVTLRCSPRSGDLSVYWYQQSLDQGLQFLIQYYNGEERAKGNILERFSAQQFPDLHSELNLSSLELGDSALYFCASSAEQWENSPLHFGNGTRLTVT.

The rearrangement joins TRBV7-7 to TRBJ2-3, with 7 nucleotides matching TRBD2. CDR3 length equals 16 residues. Unmatched junction bases numbered 4, after V lost 1 base and J lost 0 bases. Looked up from germline, CDR1 is SSHAT and CDR2 is FNYEAQ (reference sequence). The CDR3 sequence is CASSLGVSGSTDTQYF. Written as DNA, the CDR3 is TGTGCCAGCAGCTTAGGGGTTAGCGGGAGCACAGATACGCAGTATTTT.

The CDR3 spells CASSPLEWTGELFF. CDR3 bases: TGTGCCAGCAGCCCCCTCGAGTGGACCGGGGAGCTGTTTTTT. The V and J genes are TRBV7-3 and TRBJ2-2; D is unclear. This CDR3 spans 14 amino acids. The V gene lost 5 bases and the J gene lost 5 bases, with 12 bases spanning the gap. Germline lookup yields CDR1 SGHTA and CDR2 FQGTGA.

J is TRBJ1-5 and V is TRBV27; D may be TRBD1 (5 bases). The V and J ends lost 3 bases and 3 bases respectively, with 9 bases between them. This CDR3 has 14 amino acids. Per the germline V gene, CDR1 is MNHEY and CDR2 is SMNVEV (reference sequence). CDR3 residues: CASSLRGHNQPQHF. For the CDR3, the DNA is TGTGCCAGCAGTTTGCGCGGACACAATCAGCCCCAGCATTTT.

The J gene is TRBJ2-7, the V gene TRBV27, with TRBD2 matching 11 bases. Germline loops: CDR1 MNHEY, CDR2 SMNVEV (reference sequence). The CDR3 totals 17 residues. V shed 3 bases and J 2 bases; nucleotides not matched to a gene: 9. The CDR3 loop is CASSLLTSGGQTYEQYF. CDR3 coding DNA: TGTGCCAGCAGTTTGTTAACTAGCGGGGGCCAGACCTACGAGCAGTACTTC.

V usage is TRBV9 and J usage is TRBJ1-1; the match to TRBD1 covers 11 bases. V shed 4 bases and J 2 bases; nucleotides not matched to a gene: 4. CDR3 length: 15 amino acids. The V gene's germline CDR1 is SGDLS and CDR2 YYNGEE. The CDR3 bases are TGTGCCAGCAGCCGAAGGACAGGGGGCAACACTGAAGCTTTCTTT. It encodes CASSRRTGGNTEAFF. The full variable domain, with the rest looked up from reference TRBV9 and TRBJ1-1, is DSGVTQTPKHLITATGQRVTLRCSPRSGDLSVYWYQQSLDQGLQFLIQYYNGEERAKGNILERFSAQQFPDLHSELNLSSLELGDSALYFCASSRRTGGNTEAFFGQGTRLTVV.

V and J are TRBV11-2 and TRBJ1-6; 11 positions match TRBD1. The CDR3 totals 15 residues. After removal of 5 bases from V and 6 bases from J, the junction contained 3 bases not matched to a gene. The V gene's germline CDR1 is SGHAT and CDR2 FQNNGV. The CDR3: CASSGQGALNSPLHF. For the CDR3, the DNA is TGTGCCAGCAGCGGACAGGGGGCGCTTAATTCACCCCTCCACTTT.

This sequence joins TRBV9 and TRBJ2-1; either TRBD1 or TRBD2 may supply D (6 bases each). Germline CDR1 SGDLS, CDR2 YYNGEE. There are 17 residues in the CDR3. V gave up 1 base and J gave up 8 bases, with 22 bases separating them. The CDR3 loop is CASSVFQAGSGGDEQFF. CDR3 nucleotides: TGTGCCAGCAGCGTATTTCAGGCGGGCTCCGGGGGCGATGAGCAGTTCTTC.

This clone was observed many times. The sample contains more than one DNA sequence encoding this CDR3. The chain has TRBV18 and TRBJ2-5, with D unresolved. V was pared by 0 bases and J by 4 bases, with 6 bases between. This CDR3 contains 13 residues. The germline gives CDR1 KGHSH, CDR2 LQKENI. The CDR3 here is CASSPPTVETQYF. The DNA for the CDR3 is TGTGCCAGCTCACCACCCACTGTAGAGACCCAGTACTTC.

The chain links TRBV25-1 to TRBJ2-1; 7 positions match TRBD2. The CDR3 covers 16 residues. V lost 1 base and J lost 8; bases outside the gene matches: 11. Germline V gene lookup returns CDR1 MGHDK and CDR2 SYGVNS. CDR3 bases: TGTGCCAGCAGTGAATTGGCAGCGGGGAAGACCTATGAGCAGTTCTTC. Protein: CASSELAAGKTYEQFF.

CDR3 protein: CASSSRQGTSPLHF. CDR3 nucleotide sequence: TGTGCCAGCAGCTCCCGACAGGGAACTTCACCCCTCCACTTT. J is TRBJ1-6 and V is TRBV5-4; 7 nucleotides match TRBD1. The CDR3 has 14 amino acids. V dropped 3 bases and J dropped 9; count of bases not matched to a gene: 6. The germline gives CDR1 SGHNT, CDR2 YYREEE (reference sequence). The complete variable domain, with remaining parts taken from reference TRBV5-4 and TRBJ1-6, reads ETGVTQSPTHLIKTRGQQVTLRCSSQSGHNTVSWYQQALGQGPQFIFQYYREEENGRGNFPPRFSGLQFPNYSSELNVNALELDDSALYLCASSSRQGTSPLHFGNGTRLTVT.

The J gene is TRBJ2-2, the V gene TRBV7-9; D might be TRBD1 (6 bases). This CDR3 is 14 amino acids long. CDR1 and CDR2 (germline): SEHNR, FQNEAQ (reference sequence). V was trimmed by 6 bases and J by 3 bases, leaving 11 bases between them. CDR3 in DNA: TGTGCCAGCAGGGATGGACAGCACACCGGGGAGCTGTTTTTT. As protein: CASRDGQHTGELFF.

This chain links TRBV25-1 with TRBJ1-2; 7 bases line up with TRBD1. The CDR3 has 13 amino acids. Losses at the gene ends were 5 bases for V and 6 bases for J; bases not matched to a gene: 6. Per the germline V gene, CDR1 is MGHDK and CDR2 is SYGVNS. CDR3 amino acids: CASSTQTGHGYTF. The CDR3, as DNA: TGTGCCAGCAGTACACAGACAGGGCATGGCTACACCTTC.

The V and J genes are TRBV6-1 and TRBJ1-5, with a weak D call TRBD1 (5 bases). The V and J ends lost 0 bases and 0 bases respectively, with 27 bases between them. Germline CDR1 is MNHNS and CDR2 is SASEGT. CDR3 length equals 22 residues. The CDR3 sequence: CASSEAKQRWQGAGYSNQPQHF. The CDR3, as DNA: TGTGCCAGCAGTGAAGCCAAGCAGAGGTGGCAGGGAGCCGGTTATAGCAATCAGCCCCAGCATTTT.

The chain combines TRBV14 with TRBJ2-7; no clear D. The CDR3 consists of 13 residues. The germline V and J ends were trimmed by 0 bases and 4 bases, with 7 bases remaining between them. The V gene's germline CDR1 is SGHDN and CDR2 FVKESK. The CDR3 DNA follows: TGTGCCAGCAGCCAAGACGGCAGATACGAGCAGTACTTC. As protein: CASSQDGRYEQYF. The complete variable domain, with remaining parts taken from reference TRBV14 and TRBJ2-7, reads EAGVTQFPSHSVIEKGQTVTLRCDPISGHDNLYWYRRVMGKEIKFLLHFVKESKQDESGMPNNRFLAERTGGTYSTLKVQPAELEDSGVYFCASSQDGRYEQYFGPGTRLTVT.

By its share, this clone is medium-sized (0.01 to 0.1%). The rearrangement uses TRBV6-1 and TRBJ1-2; TRBD1 matches 7 bases. Germline V CDR1 and CDR2: MNHNS, SASEGT. The CDR3 extends over 14 amino acids. V shed 6 bases and J 2 bases; nucleotides not matched to a gene: 6. The CDR3 bases are TGTGCCAGCAGCCGAGGGACAGAGAACTATGGCTACACCTTC. This codes for CASSRGTENYGYTF.

The chain joins TRBV5-5 to TRBJ2-3; 8 bases are shared with TRBD2. This CDR3 contains 14 residues. Germline CDR1 is SGHKS and CDR2 is YYEKEE (reference sequence). J lost 4 bases, V lost 4 bases, and 5 bases had no gene match. The CDR3 DNA sequence: TGTGCCAGCAGCCTGAGCGGGAGTGCAGATACGCAGTATTTT. It specifies CASSLSGSADTQYF.

The rearrangement uses TRBV7-2 and TRBJ1-5; no reliable D call. Trimming took off 1 base at V and 10 bases at J, with 11 bases between the two ends. The CDR3 has 13 residues. Germline lookup yields CDR1 SGHTA and CDR2 FQGNSA. The CDR3 spells CASSLESGNPQHF. The CDR3 DNA follows: TGTGCCAGCAGCTTAGAATCCGGGAATCCCCAGCATTTT.

The chain combines TRBV25-1 with TRBJ2-7, with D hard to call. The CDR3 has 12 amino acids. Germline-derived CDR1 and CDR2 are MGHDK and SYGVNS. Trimming removed 6 bases at V and 1 base at J, with 7 bases between. CDR3 in amino acids: CASRTGSYEQYF. Written as DNA, the CDR3 is TGTGCCAGCAGGACCGGGTCCTACGAGCAGTACTTC.

The chain carries TRBV7-7 and TRBJ1-1; D gene unclear. Per germline, CDR1 SSHAT and CDR2 FNYEAQ (reference sequence). V gave up 3 bases and J gave up 0 bases, with 5 bases separating them. The CDR3 runs 13 residues. For the CDR3, the DNA is TGTGCCAGCAGCTTTTCGTTGAACACTGAAGCTTTCTTT. Its translation: CASSFSLNTEAFF.

The chain has TRBV5-1 and TRBJ2-7; 9 bases map to TRBD2. J gave up 4 bases and V 0 bases, and 5 bases lay outside the gene matches. The CDR3 runs to 15 residues. CDR1 is SGHRS and CDR2 is YFSETQ in the germline V gene. CDR3 amino acids: CASSLAAAGGYEQYF. The CDR3 bases are TGCGCCAGCAGCTTGGCCGCAGCGGGGGGTTACGAGCAGTACTTC.

This chain's CDR3 is CASSDQGYQPQHF. The CDR3 DNA reads as TGTGCCAGCAGCGACCAGGGTTATCAGCCCCAGCATTTT. The gene calls are TRBV6-6 and TRBJ1-5; a possible D gene is TRBD1 (5 bases). Germline loops: CDR1 MNHNY, CDR2 SVGAGI (reference sequence). The CDR3 spans 13 residues. Trimming cost V 6 bases and J 5 bases, with 11 bases left between them.

The V gene is TRBV19, the J gene TRBJ2-3, with D unclear. The CDR3 consists of 14 residues. Trimming cost V 0 bases and J 5 bases, with 9 bases left between them. Germline V lookup: CDR1 LNHDA, CDR2 SQIVND (reference sequence). CDR3 loop: CASSIDLGLDTQYF. CDR3 sequence (DNA): TGTGCCAGTAGTATAGATCTGGGGTTAGATACGCAGTATTTT.

The V and J genes are TRBV9 and TRBJ2-2; 8 nucleotides agree with TRBD1. Trimming took 0 bases from V and 4 from J; bases not matched to a gene: 11. Germline CDR1 is SGDLS and CDR2 is YYNGEE. The CDR3 runs to 18 residues. The DNA of the CDR3 is TGTGCCAGCAGCGTAGAGTCCCGGACAGGGTTATTCACCGGGGAGCTGTTTTTT. As protein: CASSVESRTGLFTGELFF.

The chain carries TRBV7-2 and TRBJ2-5, with D unclear. The CDR3 is made up of 15 amino acids. The V and J ends lost 1 base and 1 base respectively, with 10 bases between them. CDR1 is SGHTA and CDR2 is FQGNSA in the germline V gene. The CDR3 sequence: CASSLGIGLQETQYF. CDR3 nucleotide sequence: TGTGCCAGCAGCTTAGGAATAGGGCTCCAAGAGACCCAGTACTTC.

V and J are TRBV11-1 and TRBJ2-5; 7 positions agree with TRBD1. V lost 1 base and J lost 0; bases outside the gene matches: 5. CDR1 and CDR2 (germline): SGHAT, FQDESV (reference sequence). The length of the CDR3 is 16 residues. The chain's CDR3 is CASSLVGGQYQETQYF. CDR3 coding DNA: TGTGCCAGCAGCTTAGTTGGGGGACAGTACCAAGAGACCCAGTACTTC.

The chain carries TRBV2 and TRBJ2-3; D is perhaps TRBD2 (5 bases). Trimming removed 7 bases at V and 5 bases at J, with 16 bases between. Germline values: CDR1 SNHLY, CDR2 FYNNEI. The CDR3 covers 14 residues. The CDR3 protein is CASTVAGSLDTQYF. The CDR3, as DNA: TGTGCCAGCACGGTCGCGGGTTCCCTAGATACGCAGTATTTT.

The sample holds one count of this clone. The J gene is TRBJ2-1, the V gene TRBV5-1; D is undetermined. Trimming cost V 4 bases and J 8 bases, with 13 bases left between them. The CDR3 is 13 amino acids. CDR1 and CDR2 from the germline V gene are SGHRS and YFSETQ. The chain's CDR3 is CASSPQNRDEQFF. The DNA of the CDR3 is TGCGCCAGCAGCCCGCAAAATCGCGATGAGCAGTTCTTC.